Presented here are 13 T cell receptor beta chains from one specimen sequenced in a study of blood T cell repertoires in COVID-19. Assay: immunoSEQ multiplex PCR; the TCRdb copy retains only in-frame clones and omits some. Of some 200,000 clones in the sample, 85% are singletons; the top ten hold about 2.5%. Sequencing used peripheral blood. These receptors were obtained from a woman between 70 and 85 years old with COVID-19, enrolled during active disease.

The chain links TRBV5-1 to TRBJ1-2; TRBD1 matches 7 bases. Trimming at V came to 4 bases and at J to 3 bases, leaving 12 bases not matched to a gene. CDR3 size: 16 residues. Per germline, CDR1 SGHRS and CDR2 YFSETQ. DNA for the CDR3: TGCGCCAGCAGCCCGGGACAGTCGGGCAAGGACTATGGCTACACCTTC. Translating it yields CASSPGQSGKDYGYTF.

The J gene is TRBJ2-3, the V gene TRBV7-8, with 9 bases aligning to TRBD1. The CDR3 is 17 amino acids. Germline assignment: CDR1 SGHVS and CDR2 FQNEAQ. Trimming took 7 bases from V and 2 from J; bases not matched to a gene: 13. Written as DNA, the CDR3 is TGTGCCAGCACCGCTCTTAAACGGGACAGGGTCACAGATACGCAGTATTTT. It specifies CASTALKRDRVTDTQYF.

This chain connects TRBV20-1 to TRBJ2-3; D uncertain. Germline lookup yields CDR1 DFQATT and CDR2 SNEGSKA (reference sequence). The CDR3 is 11 amino acids. Trimming removed 6 bases from V and 4 bases from J, with 8 bases in between. CDR3 in amino acids: CSAPHPDTQYF. In DNA form, the CDR3 reads TGCAGTGCCCCCCATCCAGATACGCAGTATTTT.

The J gene is TRBJ2-2, the V gene TRBV12-5, with D perhaps matching TRBD2 (6 bases). The CDR3 contains 17 residues. V was cut by 3 bases and J by 6 bases, with 20 bases left in between. Germline lookup yields CDR1 LGHNT and CDR2 FRNRAP. The CDR3, as DNA: TGTGCTAGTGGTTTACCCCCAGACTTGCGGAGGGCCGGGGAGCTGTTTTTT. As protein: CASGLPPDLRRAGELFF.

The chain carries TRBV7-3 and TRBJ1-2; TRBD1 aligns across 7 bases. Germline loops: CDR1 SGHTA, CDR2 FQGTGA. V gave up 1 base and J gave up 4 bases; unmatched junction bases: 6. The CDR3 covers 15 residues. CDR3 amino acids: CASSLNSGGSYGYTF. The CDR3 nucleotides are TGTGCCAGCAGCTTAAATTCAGGGGGAAGCTATGGCTACACCTTC.

The chain uses TRBV20-1 and TRBJ1-5, with 10 bases matching TRBD1. This CDR3 comprises 15 residues. Germline-derived CDR1 and CDR2 are DFQATT and SNEGSKA (reference sequence). The trim removed 4 bases at V and 4 bases at J, leaving 7 bases unmatched. The CDR3 region is CSATEQDRGNQPQHF. The CDR3 coding sequence is TGCAGTGCTACTGAACAGGACAGGGGGAATCAGCCCCAGCATTTT.

The rearrangement uses TRBV3-1 (or the pseudogene TRBV3-2) and TRBJ1-4; D not certain. Trimming left V 0 bases short and J 3 bases short, with 11 bases between. The CDR3 sequence is 16 residues long. The germline gives CDR1 LGHDT, CDR2 YNNKEL (reference sequence). The CDR3 DNA reads TGTGCCAGCAGCCAAGATCTAGGCTGGTCTAATGAAAAACTGTTTTTT. Protein: CASSQDLGWSNEKLFF.

V and J are TRBV5-5 and TRBJ2-2, with D perhaps TRBD1 (5 bases). Trimming shortened V by 1 base and J by 2 bases, and 9 bases separated the two germline ends. From germline, CDR1 is SGHKS and CDR2 YYEKEE (reference sequence). This CDR3 region has 15 residues. The CDR3 here is CASSLTGTNTGELFF. The CDR3 region has the DNA TGTGCCAGCAGCTTGACAGGAACAAACACCGGGGAGCTGTTTTTT.

The V and J genes are TRBV18 and TRBJ1-6; a possible D gene is TRBD1 (6 bases). The CDR3 sequence is 14 residues long. The germline V and J ends were trimmed by 3 bases and 7 bases, with 10 bases remaining between them. CDR1 and CDR2 from the germline V gene are KGHSH and LQKENI. The CDR3 here is CASSPPQGNSPLHF. In DNA, the CDR3 is TGTGCCAGCTCACCCCCACAGGGAAATTCACCCCTCCACTTT.

In its sample, this clone was seen many times. The chain carries TRBV5-1 and TRBJ2-7; the D gene is possibly TRBD2 (5 bases). Trimming removed 0 bases at V and 7 bases at J, with 14 bases between. CDR3 length equals 14 residues. Germline CDR1 is SGHRS and CDR2 is YFSETQ. CDR3 sequence: CASSLAGWAEEQYF. In DNA, the CDR3 is TGCGCCAGCAGCTTGGCGGGGTGGGCAGAAGAGCAGTACTTC.

The genes are TRBV11-2 and TRBJ2-3, with D maybe TRBD2 (6 bases). CDR1 and CDR2 (germline): SGHAT, FQNNGV. V lost 2 bases, J lost 2 bases, and 17 bases lay in between. CDR3 length: 17 amino acids. CDR3 sequence (DNA): TGTGCCAGCAGCTTAAGACTGCGGGGCCAATTCACAGATACGCAGTATTTT. This sequence encodes CASSLRLRGQFTDTQYF.

This clone showed up just once. The chain carries TRBV18 and TRBJ1-6; 8 positions agree with TRBD1. The CDR3 is 16 amino acids. The V gene end was trimmed by 2 bases and the J gene end by 7 bases; junction bases not matched to a gene: 7. Germline CDR1 is KGHSH and CDR2 is LQKENI. The CDR3 region has the DNA TGTGCCAGCTCACCAAGACAGGGGACGCCAAATTCACCCCTCCACTTT. It codes for CASSPRQGTPNSPLHF.

The V and J genes are TRBV6-2 or TRBV6-3 and TRBJ1-1; 9 bases align to TRBD1. CDR1 is MNHEY, CDR2 SVGEGT, per germline. Losses at the gene ends were 2 bases for V and 0 bases for J; bases not matched to a gene: 10. This CDR3 contains 18 residues. The CDR3 nucleotides are TGTGCCAGCAGTTACCGAACAGGGGGCCGTTTTGTGAACACTGAAGCTTTCTTT. Protein sequence: CASSYRTGGRFVNTEAFF.